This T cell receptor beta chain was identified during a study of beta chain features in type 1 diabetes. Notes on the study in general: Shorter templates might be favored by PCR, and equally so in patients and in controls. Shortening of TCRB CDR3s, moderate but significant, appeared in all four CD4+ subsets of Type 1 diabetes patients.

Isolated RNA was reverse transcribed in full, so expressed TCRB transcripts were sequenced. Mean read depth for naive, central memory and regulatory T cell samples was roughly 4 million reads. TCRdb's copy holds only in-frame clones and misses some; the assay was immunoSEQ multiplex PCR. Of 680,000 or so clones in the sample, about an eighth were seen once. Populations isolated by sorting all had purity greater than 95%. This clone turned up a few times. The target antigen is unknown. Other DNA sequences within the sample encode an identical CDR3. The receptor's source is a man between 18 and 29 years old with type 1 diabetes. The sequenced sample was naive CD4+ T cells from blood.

CDR3 residues: CASSLSNYGYTF. The CDR3 bases are TGTGCCAGCAGCTTGTCAAACTATGGCTACACCTTC. V is TRBV7-2 and J is TRBJ1-2; no clear D gene. The V end lost 3 bases, the J end lost 2 bases, and 4 bases lay between the germline ends. In germline, CDR1 is SGHTA, CDR2 FQGNSA. This CDR3 is built from 12 residues.